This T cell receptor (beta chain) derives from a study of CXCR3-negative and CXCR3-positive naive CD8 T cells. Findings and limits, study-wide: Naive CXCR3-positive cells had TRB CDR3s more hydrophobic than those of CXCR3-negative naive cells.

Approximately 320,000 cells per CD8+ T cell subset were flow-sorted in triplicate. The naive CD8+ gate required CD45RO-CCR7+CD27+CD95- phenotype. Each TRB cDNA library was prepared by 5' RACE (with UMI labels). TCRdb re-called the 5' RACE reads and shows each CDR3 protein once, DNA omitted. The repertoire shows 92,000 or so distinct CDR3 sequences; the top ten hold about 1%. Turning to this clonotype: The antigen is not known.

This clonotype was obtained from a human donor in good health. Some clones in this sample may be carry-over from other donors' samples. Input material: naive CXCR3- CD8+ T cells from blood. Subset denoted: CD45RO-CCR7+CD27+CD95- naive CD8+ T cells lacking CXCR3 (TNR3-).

The CDR3 loop is CSVTPSGTANTGELFF. This sequence joins TRBV29-1 and TRBJ2-2; absent DNA, TCRdb's TRBD1 call cannot be checked. The CDR3 covers 16 residues. Looked up from germline, CDR1 is SQVTM and CDR2 is ANQGSEA.